Each of the 25 T cell receptor beta chains below was sequenced from the same sample in a study of Ad26.COV2.S vaccination and SARS-CoV-2 variants. Here immunoSEQ multiplex PCR was the method, and the copy in TCRdb shows in-frame clones only, minus some. The table lists about 350,000 clones, about 85% of them singletons. Treatment indicated: some 19 received Ad26.COV2.S at low or high dose, single or two shots; a few received placebo; per-sample allocation not given. Vaccine and placebo recipients were sampled on day 63 after the first injection. Sequenced here: peripheral blood, sampled in a trial of Ad26.COV2.S vaccine versus placebo. Every receptor here comes from a person between 18 and 65 years old who received the Ad26.COV2.S COVID-19 vaccine or a placebo.

The CDR3 reads CASSAAGSGNTIYF. The CDR3 DNA sequence: TGTGCCAGCAGTGCGGCCGGCTCTGGAAACACCATATATTTT. The chain employs TRBV6-2 or TRBV6-3 and TRBJ1-3; unclear D gene. Germline V gene sequence: CDR1 MNHEY, CDR2 SVGEGT. V lost 5 bases, J lost 0 bases, and 8 bases lay in between. This CDR3 comprises 14 residues.

The chain carries TRBV2 and TRBJ2-3; no firm D call. Between the trimmed V and J ends, which lost 7 bases and 7 bases, there was a span of 12 bases. Germline CDR1 SNHLY, CDR2 FYNNEI. The CDR3 runs to 12 residues. The CDR3 DNA is TGTGCCAGCACCCGAATTCCGAATACGCAGTATTTT. It translates to CASTRIPNTQYF.

The genes are TRBV27 and TRBJ2-1, with TRBD1 as a possible D gene (6 bases). The length of the CDR3 is 13 residues. V was cut by 7 bases and J by 8 bases, with 15 bases left in between. Germline V lookup: CDR1 MNHEY, CDR2 SMNVEV (reference sequence). CDR3 region: CASISQGVDEQFF. CDR3 in DNA: TGTGCCAGCATCTCACAGGGTGTGGATGAGCAGTTCTTC.

J is TRBJ2-5 and V is TRBV5-1; 10 nucleotides agree with TRBD1. The CDR3 spans 15 residues. Losses at the gene ends were 5 bases for V and 4 bases for J; bases not matched to a gene: 8. Germline values: CDR1 SGHRS, CDR2 YFSETQ. CDR3 DNA: TGCGCCAGCAGTATCGGGGGGACAGGGGCAGAGACCCAGTACTTC. Protein product: CASSIGGTGAETQYF.

With regard to this clone: Within the sample, other DNA sequences also encode this same CDR3. This chain uses TRBV7-2 with TRBJ2-7; D remains unclear. The V and J ends lost 1 base and 6 bases respectively, with 7 bases between them. The germline CDR1 and CDR2 sequences are SGHTA and FQGNSA. CDR3 size: 12 residues. The CDR3: CASSLDRLEQYF. The CDR3, as DNA: TGTGCCAGCAGCTTAGATCGTCTCGAGCAGTACTTC.

The chain employs TRBV7-2 and TRBJ2-7; TRBD2 matches at 7 bases. The germline CDR1 and CDR2 sequences are SGHTA and FQGNSA. V lost 5 bases and J lost 4; bases outside the gene matches: 14. CDR3 length: 16 amino acids. The CDR3 is CASSPTRVAGPYEQYF. The CDR3 DNA follows: TGTGCCAGCAGCCCTACAAGGGTAGCGGGTCCTTACGAGCAGTACTTC.

The V gene is TRBV19, the J gene TRBJ2-1; D perhaps matches TRBD1 (6 bases). V gave up 8 bases and J gave up 8 bases, with 16 bases separating them. This CDR3 is built from 13 residues. Germline V lookup: CDR1 LNHDA, CDR2 SQIVND (reference sequence). The CDR3 here is CASPRGSIDEQFF. In DNA form, the CDR3 reads TGTGCCAGTCCCAGGGGATCAATCGATGAGCAGTTCTTC.

The chain combines TRBV9 with TRBJ2-2; D possibly corresponds to TRBD1 (6 bases). Trimming cost V 3 bases and J 3 bases, with 15 bases left between them. The length of the CDR3 is 16 residues. Germline values: CDR1 SGDLS, CDR2 YYNGEE. CDR3: CASSAQTTGYTGELFF. The DNA of the CDR3 is TGTGCCAGCAGCGCCCAAACCACAGGGTACACCGGGGAGCTGTTTTTT.

This chain joins TRBV2 and TRBJ2-7, with 8 bases fitting TRBD1. Germline lookup yields CDR1 SNHLY and CDR2 FYNNEI. Trimming cost V 6 bases and J 5 bases; bases outside gene matches: 3. This CDR3 is built from 12 residues. DNA for the CDR3: TGTGCCAGCAGGGAACAGGGGGACGAGCAGTACTTC. Its translation is CASREQGDEQYF.

The chain couples TRBV3-1 (or the pseudogene TRBV3-2) to TRBJ1-1, with D perhaps matching TRBD1 (6 bases). Germline loops: CDR1 LGHDT, CDR2 YNNKEL (reference sequence). The germline V and J ends were trimmed by 0 bases and 6 bases, with 11 bases remaining between them. This CDR3 is 14 amino acids long. CDR3 sequence reads: CASSQDRQVPEAFF. DNA of the CDR3: TGTGCCAGCAGCCAAGATCGACAGGTCCCTGAAGCTTTCTTT.

The genes are TRBV5-1 and TRBJ1-2, with D unresolved. V dropped 0 bases and J dropped 4 bases, with 7 bases sitting between them. The V gene's germline CDR1 is SGHRS and CDR2 YFSETQ. The CDR3 is made up of 13 amino acids. The CDR3 nucleotides read TGCGCCAGCAGCTTGGAGTCAGTCTATGGCTACACCTTC. This gives the protein CASSLESVYGYTF.

This rearrangement joins TRBV18 to TRBJ2-5; D is unclear. The CDR3 length is 15 residues. Germline lookup yields CDR1 KGHSH and CDR2 LQKENI. The germline V and J ends were trimmed by 1 base and 5 bases, with 14 bases remaining between them. CDR3 bases: TGTGCCAGCTCACCACGGGTAGCCGGTGATGAGACCCAGTACTTC. It is translated as CASSPRVAGDETQYF.

The table lists this clone with a few counts. The CDR3 loop is CATSDLHDYNEQFF. In DNA form, the CDR3 reads TGTGCCACCAGTGATTTGCATGATTACAATGAGCAGTTCTTC. This chain links TRBV24-1 with TRBJ2-1; no clear D gene. The V gene lost 0 bases and the J gene lost 4 bases, with 6 bases spanning the gap. The CDR3 is 14 amino acids. Germline-derived CDR1 and CDR2 are KGHDR and SFDVKD.

The rearrangement uses TRBV19 and TRBJ2-2; 8 bases align to TRBD2. Germline V gene lookup returns CDR1 LNHDA and CDR2 SQIVND (reference sequence). The junction had 6 bases not matched to a gene; V was cut back by 0 bases and J by 9 bases. This CDR3 is built from 15 residues. The CDR3 sequence: CASSIEGTRGRELFF. The CDR3 region has the DNA TGTGCCAGTAGTATAGAAGGGACTAGAGGCAGGGAGCTGTTTTTT.

The J gene is TRBJ2-2, the V gene TRBV6-4, with TRBD1 identical over 8 bases. V shed 5 bases and J 7 bases; nucleotides not matched to a gene: 3. This CDR3 has 13 residues. In germline, CDR1 is MRHNA, CDR2 SNTAGT. CDR3 sequence (DNA): TGTGCCAGCAGTACAGGGGGACACGGGGAGCTGTTTTTT. As protein: CASSTGGHGELFF.

This sequence joins TRBV12-3 or TRBV12-4 and TRBJ2-7, with D possibly being TRBD1 (6 bases). The CDR3 is made up of 13 amino acids. The V end was cut by 6 bases, the J end by 6 bases, with 15 bases between. CDR3 loop: CASSRQALGEQYF. The CDR3 region has the DNA TGTGCCAGCAGCAGACAGGCCTTGGGCGAGCAGTACTTC.

The rearrangement uses TRBV28 and TRBJ2-7, with D hard to call. Germline V gene data show CDR1 as MDHEN and CDR2 as SYDVKM. Trimming left V 3 bases short and J 2 bases short, with 14 bases between. This CDR3 is 15 amino acids long. The CDR3 loop reads CASSFSRTVAYEQYF. Written as DNA, the CDR3 is TGTGCCAGCAGTTTTTCTCGGACCGTTGCCTACGAGCAGTACTTC.

This chain uses TRBV27 with TRBJ2-7, with D hard to call. Looked up from germline, CDR1 is MNHEY and CDR2 is SMNVEV (reference sequence). The CDR3 runs to 14 residues. Deletions cut 6 bases from V and 2 bases from J, with 14 bases between. The chain's CDR3 is CASSRLPGPYEQYF. Written as DNA, the CDR3 is TGTGCCAGCAGCCGTCTCCCGGGTCCCTACGAGCAGTACTTC.

This clone was detected only once. The V call is TRBV9, the J call TRBJ2-3, with TRBD2 matching over 7 bases. The junction had 5 bases not matched to a gene; V was cut back by 1 base and J by 6 bases. CDR3 length: 14 amino acids. The germline CDR1 and CDR2 sequences are SGDLS and YYNGEE. The CDR3 loop is CASSVTGEGDTQYF. CDR3 DNA: TGTGCCAGCAGCGTAACCGGGGAGGGGGATACGCAGTATTTT.

The gene calls are TRBV9 and TRBJ1-2; TRBD1 matches 9 bases. The V gene's germline CDR1 is SGDLS and CDR2 YYNGEE. Germline trimming cut 3 bases from V and 6 bases from J; bases unmatched to any gene: 6. The CDR3 runs 14 residues. This chain's CDR3 is CASSAQQGADGYTF. The CDR3 DNA reads TGTGCCAGCAGCGCCCAACAGGGGGCGGATGGCTACACCTTC.

This chain joins TRBV24-1 and TRBJ2-7; 10 bases match TRBD2. Trimming took 3 bases from V and 6 from J; bases not matched to a gene: 7. The CDR3 is 15 amino acids. Germline V gene data show CDR1 as KGHDR and CDR2 as SFDVKD. CDR3 region: CATSDPASGSREQYF. The CDR3 DNA sequence: TGTGCCACCAGTGATCCGGCTAGCGGGAGCCGCGAGCAGTACTTC.

Ten or more counts support this clone. The chain joins TRBV10-3 to TRBJ1-2; D remains unclear. Germline V gives CDR1 ENHRY, CDR2 SYGVKD. Trimming stripped 0 bases from V and 1 base from J, with 9 bases between. CDR3 length: 15 residues. The DNA for the CDR3 is TGTGCCATCAGTGAGTCACCGGGATATAACTATGGCTACACCTTC. This translates into CAISESPGYNYGYTF.

The genes are TRBV5-6 and TRBJ1-5; D call uncertain. CDR3 length: 15 amino acids. CDR1 SGHDT and CDR2 YYEEEE come from the germline V gene. V was pared by 0 bases and J by 0 bases, with 7 bases between. For the CDR3, the DNA is TGTGCCAGCAGCTTGGAGGCGTATAGCAATCAGCCCCAGCATTTT. This gives the protein CASSLEAYSNQPQHF.

The rearrangement links TRBV14 to TRBJ2-7; 10 positions agree with TRBD1. V dropped 2 bases and J dropped 2; count of bases not matched to a gene: 3. The CDR3 covers 15 residues. CDR1 and CDR2 (germline): SGHDN, FVKESK. The CDR3 loop reads CASSQLTGGAYEQYF. The DNA for the CDR3 is TGTGCCAGCAGCCAACTGACAGGGGGCGCCTACGAGCAGTACTTC.

The gene calls are TRBV10-2 and TRBJ2-6; maybe TRBD1 (7 bases). This CDR3 comprises 20 residues. The V gene's germline CDR1 is WSHSY and CDR2 SAAADI. V dropped 8 bases and J dropped 0 bases, with 26 bases sitting between them. In nucleotides, the CDR3 is TGCGCCAGCTCGGGACAGCTGGCTCCCAGGGGGGACTCTGGGGCCAACGTCCTGACTTTC. This encodes CASSGQLAPRGDSGANVLTF.